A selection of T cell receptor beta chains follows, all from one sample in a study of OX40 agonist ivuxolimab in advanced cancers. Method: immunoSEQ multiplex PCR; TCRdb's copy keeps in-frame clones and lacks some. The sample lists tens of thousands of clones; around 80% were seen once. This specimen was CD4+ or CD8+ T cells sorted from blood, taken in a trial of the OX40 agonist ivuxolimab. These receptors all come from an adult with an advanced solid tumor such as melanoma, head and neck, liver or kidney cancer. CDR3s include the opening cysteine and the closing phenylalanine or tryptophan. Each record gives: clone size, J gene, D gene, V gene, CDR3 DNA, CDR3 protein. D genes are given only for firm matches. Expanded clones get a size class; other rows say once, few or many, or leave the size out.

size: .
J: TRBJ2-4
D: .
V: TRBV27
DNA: TGTGCCAGCAGTTTCAGGGGGGCGAAAAACATTCAGTACTTC
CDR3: CASSFRGAKNIQYF

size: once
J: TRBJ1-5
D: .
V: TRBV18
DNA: TGTGCCAGCTCACCTGGTAACCCTCAGCCCCAGCATTTT
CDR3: CASSPGNPQPQHF

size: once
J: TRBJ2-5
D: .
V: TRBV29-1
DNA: TGCAGCGTACTCCGGGGCTCCCAAGAGACCCAGTACTTC
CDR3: CSVLRGSQETQYF

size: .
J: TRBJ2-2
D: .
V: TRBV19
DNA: TGTGCCAGTAGTTACCCCGGGACCTTCACCGGGGAGCTGTTTTTT
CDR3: CASSYPGTFTGELFF

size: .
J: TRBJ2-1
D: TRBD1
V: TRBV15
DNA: TGTGCCACCAGCAGAAGGACAGGGGACAATGAGCAGTTCTTC
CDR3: CATSRRTGDNEQFF

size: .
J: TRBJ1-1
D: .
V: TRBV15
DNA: TGTGCCACCAGCAGAGATCCGACGAACACTGAAGCTTTCTTT
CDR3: CATSRDPTNTEAFF

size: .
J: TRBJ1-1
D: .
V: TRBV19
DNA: TGTGCCAGTAGTTTCCCTCCGGGATTCGGTAGCACTGAAGCTTTCTTT
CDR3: CASSFPPGFGSTEAFF

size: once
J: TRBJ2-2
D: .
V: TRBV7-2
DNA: TGTGCCAGCAGCTTTCTCGGGACCACAGAAGGGGAGCTGTTTTTT
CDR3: CASSFLGTTEGELFF

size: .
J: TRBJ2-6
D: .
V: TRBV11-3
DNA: TGTGCCAGCAGCCCATCTGGGGCCAACGTCCTGACTTTC
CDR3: CASSPSGANVLTF

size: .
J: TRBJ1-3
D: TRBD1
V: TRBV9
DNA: TGTGCCAGCAGCGGGGGACAGGGGTCCTCTGGAAACACCATATATTTT
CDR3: CASSGGQGSSGNTIYF

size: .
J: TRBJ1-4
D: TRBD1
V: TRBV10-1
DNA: TGCGCCACCACCTGGCAGGGGGCGATTCGTCTCTGTGAAAAACTGTTTTTT
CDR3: CATTWQGAIRLCEKLFF

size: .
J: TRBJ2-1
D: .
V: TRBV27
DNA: TGTGCCAGCAGTTACTACTCCTACAATGAGCAGTTCTTC
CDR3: CASSYYSYNEQFF

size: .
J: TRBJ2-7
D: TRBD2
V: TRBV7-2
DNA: TGTGCCAGCAGCTTAGGACTAGCGGGAGTGAACGAGCAGTACTTC
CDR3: CASSLGLAGVNEQYF

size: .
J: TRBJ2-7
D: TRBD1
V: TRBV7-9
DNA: TGTGCCAGCAGCCCAGGACAGGGGGGGGAGTACGAGCAGTACTTC
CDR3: CASSPGQGGEYEQYF

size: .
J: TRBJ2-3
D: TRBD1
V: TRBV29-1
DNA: TGCAGCGTCTCGGGACAGATGTACGTGGATACGCAGTATTTT
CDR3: CSVSGQMYVDTQYF

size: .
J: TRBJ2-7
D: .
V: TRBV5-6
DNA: TGTGCCAGCAGCTTAAACGGCGGGACGGGTTACGAGCAGTACTTC
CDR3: CASSLNGGTGYEQYF

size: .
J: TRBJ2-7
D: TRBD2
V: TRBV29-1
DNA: TGCAGCGTTGAAGTTCAGGGTTTAGCGGGCGAGCAGTACTTC
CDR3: CSVEVQGLAGEQYF

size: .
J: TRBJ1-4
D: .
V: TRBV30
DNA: TGTGCCTCCCCAGGGCACCTCGGGGGTGAAAAACTGTTTTTT
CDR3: CASPGHLGGEKLFF

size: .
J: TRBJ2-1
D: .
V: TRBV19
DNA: TGTGCCAGTAGTCTGGAGCGAAATGAGCAGTTCTTC
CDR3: CASSLERNEQFF

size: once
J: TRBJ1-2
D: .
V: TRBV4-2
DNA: TGTGCCAGCAGCCAGGTTCAGGAGGTGAACTATGGCTACACCTTC
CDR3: CASSQVQEVNYGYTF

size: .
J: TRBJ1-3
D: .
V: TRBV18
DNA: TGTGCCAGCTCACCGGTGGACACAGGAAACACCATATATTTT
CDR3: CASSPVDTGNTIYF

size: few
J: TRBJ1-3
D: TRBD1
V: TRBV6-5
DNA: TGTGCCAGCAGTTACTCAGGGACAGGGGCTGGAAACACCATATATTTT
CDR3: CASSYSGTGAGNTIYF

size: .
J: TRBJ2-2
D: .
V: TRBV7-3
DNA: TGTGCCAGCAGCTTAGGGGTTACGAACACCGGGGAGCTGTTTTTT
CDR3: CASSLGVTNTGELFF

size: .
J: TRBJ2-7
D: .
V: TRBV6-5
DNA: TGTGCCAGCAGTTACCTGACAGGCGAATGGGAGCAGTACTTC
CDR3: CASSYLTGEWEQYF

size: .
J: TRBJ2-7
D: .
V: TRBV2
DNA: TGTGCCAGCAGTGAAGCATTCCGGAACGAGCAGTACTTC
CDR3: CASSEAFRNEQYF

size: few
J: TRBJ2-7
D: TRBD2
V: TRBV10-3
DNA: TGTGCCATCAGCACTAGCGGATCCTACGAGCAGTACTTC
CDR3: CAISTSGSYEQYF

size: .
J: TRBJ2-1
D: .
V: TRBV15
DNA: TGTGCCACCAGCAGTGGAGGAGGTGAGCAGTTCTTC
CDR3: CATSSGGGEQFF

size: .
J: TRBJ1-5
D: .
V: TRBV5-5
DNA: TGTGCCAGCAGCTTGGAATGGCAGACGCCCCAGCATTTT
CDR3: CASSLEWQTPQHF

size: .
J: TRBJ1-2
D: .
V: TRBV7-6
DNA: TGTGCCAGCAGCTTAGAGGCGGTAGGGACGGCGTATGGCTACACCTTC
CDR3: CASSLEAVGTAYGYTF

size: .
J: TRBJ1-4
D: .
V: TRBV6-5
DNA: TGTGCCAGCAGCTTTGCAACTAATGAAAAACTGTTTTTT
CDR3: CASSFATNEKLFF

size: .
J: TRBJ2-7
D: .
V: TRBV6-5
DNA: TGTGCCAGCAGTTACTCGAAAGGGTACGAGCAGTACTTC
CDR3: CASSYSKGYEQYF

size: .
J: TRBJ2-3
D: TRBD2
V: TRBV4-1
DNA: TGCGCCAGCAGCCGAGACGAACCTGGACTAGGCGTGGATACGCAGTATTTT
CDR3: CASSRDEPGLGVDTQYF

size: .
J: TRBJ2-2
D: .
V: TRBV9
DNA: TGTGCCAGCAGCGTAAGAAGCGGCTACACCGGGGAGCTGTTTTTT
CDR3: CASSVRSGYTGELFF

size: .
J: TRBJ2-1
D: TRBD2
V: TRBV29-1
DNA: TGCAGCGATCGACTAGCGGGAGGGCCTGGGTTCTTC
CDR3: CSDRLAGGPGFF

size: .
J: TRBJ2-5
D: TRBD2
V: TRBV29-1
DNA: TGCAGCGTTGCGGTAGCGGGGGGCCAAGAGACCCAGTACTTC
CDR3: CSVAVAGGQETQYF